The TCR beta chain under discussion was sequenced for a study of beta chain features in type 1 diabetes. Expressed TCRB transcripts were sequenced, since all the RNA that had been isolated was reverse transcribed. TCRdb's copy holds only in-frame clones and misses some; the assay was immunoSEQ multiplex PCR. Of under 150,000 clones in the sample, 48% were seen once. The sequencing sample was made of Tregs from blood. The TCR was taken from a man aged 18 to 29 in good health.

The CDR3 coding sequence is TGTGCCAGCAGTCACCACAGGGGGTCCTACGAGCAGTACTTC. Amino acids: CASSHHRGSYEQYF. This chain joins TRBV6-6 and TRBJ2-7; 8 bases are a match to TRBD1. Germline lookup yields CDR1 MNHNY and CDR2 SVGAGI (reference sequence). The CDR3 spans 14 residues. V trimming: 5 bases; J trimming: 1 base; junction bases outside the gene matches: 4.